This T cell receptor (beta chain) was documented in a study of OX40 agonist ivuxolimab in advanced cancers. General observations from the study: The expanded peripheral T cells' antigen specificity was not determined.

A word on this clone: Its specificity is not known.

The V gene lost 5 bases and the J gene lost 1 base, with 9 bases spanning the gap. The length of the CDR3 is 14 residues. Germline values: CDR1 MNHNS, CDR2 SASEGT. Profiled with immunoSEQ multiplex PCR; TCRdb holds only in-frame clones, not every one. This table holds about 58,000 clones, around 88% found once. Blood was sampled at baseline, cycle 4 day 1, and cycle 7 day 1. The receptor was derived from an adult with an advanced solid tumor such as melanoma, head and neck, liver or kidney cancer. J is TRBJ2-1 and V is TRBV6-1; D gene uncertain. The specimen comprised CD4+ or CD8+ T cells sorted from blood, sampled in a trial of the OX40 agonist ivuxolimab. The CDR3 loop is CASSLGLSYNEQFF. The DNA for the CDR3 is TGTGCCAGCAGTTTGGGTCTTTCCTACAATGAGCAGTTCTTC.